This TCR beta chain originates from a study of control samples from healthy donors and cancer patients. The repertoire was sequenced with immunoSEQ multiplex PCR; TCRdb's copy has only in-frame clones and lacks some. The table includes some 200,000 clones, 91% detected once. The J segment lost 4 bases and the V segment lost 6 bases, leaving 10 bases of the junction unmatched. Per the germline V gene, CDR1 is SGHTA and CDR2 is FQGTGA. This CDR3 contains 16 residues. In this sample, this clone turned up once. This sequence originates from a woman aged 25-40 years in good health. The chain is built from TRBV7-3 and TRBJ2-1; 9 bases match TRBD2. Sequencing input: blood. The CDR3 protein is CASRTTGTSRYNEQFF. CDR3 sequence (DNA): TGTGCCAGCAGGACCACCGGGACTAGCAGATACAATGAGCAGTTCTTC.